This T cell receptor (beta chain) was documented in a study of identical twins. Through template switching, a universal primer site was introduced, and the cDNA contained unique molecular identifiers. TCRdb ran MiXCR on the 5' RACE reads and lists one entry per CDR3 protein. Here the sample spans roughly 1,500,000 distinct CDR3 sequences, 25% to 35% being singletons. This clonotype has just a few counts. Its antigen is undetermined. Germline V gene data show CDR1 as MNHNY and CDR2 as SVGAGI (reference sequence). The CDR3 totals 15 residues. V lost 4 bases, J lost 4 bases, and 16 bases lay in between. Study outcomes and limitations: Surplus twin overlap in beta out-of-frame sequences was less pronounced. Model-predicted out-of-frame TCR alpha sharing fell below observed values in monozygotic twins. Invariant cells of the MAIT and iNKT types might have partly distorted the zero-insertion analyses.

Sequencing used cord blood. This clonotype originated in a newborn girl in good health. The rearrangement joins TRBV6-6 to TRBJ1-2; maybe TRBD1 (6 bases). In DNA, the CDR3 is TGTGCCAGCAGTTGGGACAACGGGCCCCTCTATGGCTACACCTTC. Amino acid sequence: CASSWDNGPLYGYTF.